These 11 T cell receptor beta chains were all obtained from the same sample, sequenced in a study of long-term antiretroviral therapy in people with HIV. The assay, immunoSEQ v3.0, was run at survey level. Generated by immunoSEQ multiplex PCR, the TCRdb table keeps only in-frame clones and is missing some. The profile shows 35,000 or so clones, roughly 85% of them singletons. This specimen was unsorted PBMCs, taken roughly 2.9 years before starting antiretroviral therapy. Receptors were obtained from a woman in her thirties with HIV.

The chain carries TRBV9 and TRBJ1-2; tentatively, D is TRBD1 (6 bases). Per the germline V gene, CDR1 is SGDLS and CDR2 is YYNGEE. The CDR3 sequence is 14 residues long. The V end was cut by 4 bases, the J end by 4 bases, with 14 bases between. This chain's CDR3 is CASSSAGGGYGYTF. For the CDR3, the DNA is TGTGCCAGCAGCAGCGCGGGAGGGGGCTATGGCTACACCTTC.

This clone was recorded a few times. This chain uses TRBV6-1 with TRBJ1-3; 8 bases fit TRBD1. The CDR3 runs 15 residues. Germline lookup yields CDR1 MNHNS and CDR2 SASEGT. After removal of 5 bases from V and 0 bases from J, the junction contained 3 bases not matched to a gene. The CDR3 loop is CASSPTGVSGNTIYF. CDR3 nucleotide sequence: TGTGCCAGCAGTCCGACAGGGGTCTCTGGAAACACCATATATTTT.

J is TRBJ1-1 and V is TRBV9; a weak D match, TRBD1 (6 bases). CDR3 length equals 15 residues. CDR1 is SGDLS and CDR2 is YYNGEE in the germline V gene. The V end lost 5 bases, the J end lost 1 base, and 15 bases lay between the germline ends. For the CDR3, the DNA is TGTGCCAGCAGTCGAAAGGGGGACACGAACACTGAAGCTTTCTTT. This gives the protein CASSRKGDTNTEAFF.

This rearrangement joins TRBV5-6 to TRBJ1-1, with D maybe TRBD1 (6 bases). Germline CDR1 is SGHDT and CDR2 is YYEEEE. CDR3 size: 12 residues. V lost 10 bases, J lost 0 bases, and 10 bases lay in between. CDR3 sequence reads: CAGQTMNTEAFF. The CDR3, as DNA: TGTGCCGGACAGACTATGAACACTGAAGCTTTCTTT.

Only one count was recorded for this clone. V is TRBV10-1 and J is TRBJ2-1; 8 bases agree with TRBD1. Germline V gives CDR1 WNHNN, CDR2 SYGVQD (reference sequence). V gave up 6 bases and J gave up 1 base; unmatched junction bases: 8. This CDR3 is built from 16 residues. CDR3 bases: TGCGCCAGCAGCTTCGGACAGGGTCCTTCCTACAATGAGCAGTTCTTC. Protein: CASSFGQGPSYNEQFF.

The chain couples TRBV10-3 to TRBJ1-4; no clear D gene. The CDR3 loop spans 15 amino acids. Trimming removed 6 bases from V and 0 bases from J, with 11 bases in between. Per the germline V gene, CDR1 is ENHRY and CDR2 is SYGVKD. The CDR3 here is CAIRATDSTNEKLFF. The DNA for the CDR3 is TGTGCCATCAGAGCAACAGACTCAACTAATGAAAAACTGTTTTTT.

The genes are TRBV2 and TRBJ1-4; D unresolved. The ends were cut back, 6 bases at V and 4 bases at J, with 12 bases in the middle. Germline loops: CDR1 SNHLY, CDR2 FYNNEI. The CDR3 contains 14 residues. The CDR3 spells CASRDGRINEKLFF. DNA of the CDR3: TGTGCCAGCAGGGACGGACGGATTAATGAAAAACTGTTTTTT.

The V gene is TRBV10-3, the J gene TRBJ1-1, with D unresolved. The germline CDR1 and CDR2 sequences are ENHRY and SYGVKD. V lost 2 bases and J 11 bases, leaving 15 bases between the germline ends. The CDR3 runs 13 residues. The CDR3 here is CAISETNSGWAFF. In nucleotides, the CDR3 is TGTGCCATCAGTGAGACGAATTCCGGTTGGGCTTTCTTT.

The V gene is TRBV19, the J gene TRBJ1-4, with D hard to call. Germline CDR1 LNHDA, CDR2 SQIVND (reference sequence). V was cut by 4 bases and J by 7 bases, with 16 bases left in between. The CDR3 sequence is 15 residues long. CDR3 bases: TGTGCCAGTAGTACCAATTCTAATTTGCGTGAAAAACTGTTTTTT. It codes for CASSTNSNLREKLFF. The full variable domain, rest sourced from reference TRBV19 and TRBJ1-4, is DGGITQSPKYLFRKEGQNVTLSCEQNLNHDAMYWYRQDPGQGLRLIYYSQIVNDFQKGDIAEGYSVSREKKESFPLTVTSAQKNPTAFYLCASSTNSNLREKLFFGSGTQLSVL.

This clone has only a few counts. J is TRBJ1-5 and V is TRBV6-1, with D tentatively TRBD1 (5 bases). From germline, CDR1 is MNHNS and CDR2 SASEGT. The CDR3 length is 12 residues. V lost 6 bases, J lost 7 bases, and 10 bases lay in between. The CDR3 region is CASRGDQQPQHF. The CDR3 DNA follows: TGTGCCAGCAGGGGGGATCAGCAGCCCCAGCATTTT.

This clone was recorded a few times. The DNA of the CDR3 is TGTGCCAGCAGCTCGGGGAACTATGGCTACACCTTC. Translated, it gives CASSSGNYGYTF. V is TRBV5-5 and J is TRBJ1-2; no clear D gene. This CDR3 region has 12 residues. Germline V lookup: CDR1 SGHKS, CDR2 YYEKEE (reference sequence). With 3 bases removed from V and 2 bases from J, the gap between germline ends came to 5 bases.